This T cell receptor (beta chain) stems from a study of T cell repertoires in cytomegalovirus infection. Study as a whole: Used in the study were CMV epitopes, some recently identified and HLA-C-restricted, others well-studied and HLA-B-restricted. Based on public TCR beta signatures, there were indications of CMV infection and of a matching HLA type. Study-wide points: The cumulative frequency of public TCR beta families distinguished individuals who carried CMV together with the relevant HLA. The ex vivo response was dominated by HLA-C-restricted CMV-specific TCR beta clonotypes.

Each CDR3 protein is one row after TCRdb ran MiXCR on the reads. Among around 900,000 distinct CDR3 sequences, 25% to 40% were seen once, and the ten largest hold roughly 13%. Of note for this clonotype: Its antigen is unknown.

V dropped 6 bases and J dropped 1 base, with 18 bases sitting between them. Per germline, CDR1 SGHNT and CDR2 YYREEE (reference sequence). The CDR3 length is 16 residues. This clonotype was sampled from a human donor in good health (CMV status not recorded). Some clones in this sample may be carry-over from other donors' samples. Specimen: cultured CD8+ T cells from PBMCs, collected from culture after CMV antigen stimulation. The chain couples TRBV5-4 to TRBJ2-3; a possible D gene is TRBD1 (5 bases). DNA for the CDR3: TGTGCCAGCACCGAAAGCAGGGAACTCGGCACAGATACGCAGTATTTT. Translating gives CASTESRELGTDTQYF.